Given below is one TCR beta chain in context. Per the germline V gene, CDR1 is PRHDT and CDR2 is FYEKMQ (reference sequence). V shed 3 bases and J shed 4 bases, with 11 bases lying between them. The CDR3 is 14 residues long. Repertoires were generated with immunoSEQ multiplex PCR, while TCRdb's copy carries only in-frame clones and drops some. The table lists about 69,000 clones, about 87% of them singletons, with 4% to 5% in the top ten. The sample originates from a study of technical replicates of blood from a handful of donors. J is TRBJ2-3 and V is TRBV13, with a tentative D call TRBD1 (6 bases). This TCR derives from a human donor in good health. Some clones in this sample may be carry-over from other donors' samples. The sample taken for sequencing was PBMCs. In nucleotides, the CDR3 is TGTGCCAGCAGCTTTCAGGGGCGCCCAGATACGCAGTATTTT. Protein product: CASSFQGRPDTQYF. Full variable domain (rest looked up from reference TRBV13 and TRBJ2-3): AAGVIQSPRHLIKEKRETATLKCYPIPRHDTVYWYQQGPGQDPQFLISFYEKMQSDKGSIPDRFSAQQFSDYHSELNMSSLELGDSALYFCASSFQGRPDTQYFGPGTRLTVL.